This T cell receptor beta chain was captured in a study of blood T cell repertoires in COVID-19. Turning to the study itself: Sources were T cells, B-cell-depleted T cells, or PBMCs; the material itself was cDNA or gDNA.

Sequencing used immunoSEQ multiplex PCR; TCRdb keeps in-frame clones, though not all of them. The sample has hundreds of thousands of clones, just under 90% seen once; the top ten hold less than 3.5%. The participants were between about 18 and 90 years old and came from fewer than 25 US areas. Sequenced: PBMCs or T cells enriched from blood (not recorded which). The clonotype originates from a woman in her 50s who had been exposed to COVID-19.

This chain's CDR3 is CASSPTGGNQPQHF. The CDR3 DNA follows: TGTGCCAGCTCACCTACAGGAGGCAATCAGCCCCAGCATTTT. The rearrangement uses TRBV18 and TRBJ1-5; D is perhaps TRBD1 (5 bases). Trimming took off 3 bases at V and 2 bases at J, with 8 bases between the two ends. This CDR3 contains 14 residues. Germline V gene lookup returns CDR1 KGHSH and CDR2 LQKENI.